This passage covers 27 T cell receptor beta chains from one sample sequenced in a study of blood T cell repertoires in COVID-19. The method was immunoSEQ multiplex PCR; TCRdb's version includes in-frame clones alone and lacks a portion of them. The table records some 130,000 clones, approximately 83% of them present only once. The sample consisted of peripheral blood. The origin of the receptors is a woman aged 45-65 years who had recovered from COVID-19.

This clone rates as medium-sized (0.01 to 0.1%). J is TRBJ1-2 and V is TRBV3-1 (or the pseudogene TRBV3-2); TRBD1 might be the D (5 bases). This CDR3 is 15 amino acids long. Trimming removed 0 bases from V and 7 bases from J, with 15 bases in between. Germline-derived CDR1 and CDR2 are LGHDT and YNNKEL (reference sequence). The CDR3 DNA reads as TGTGCCAGCAGCCAAGATTTTGGCCAGGGCGGTGGCTACACCTTC. Its translation: CASSQDFGQGGGYTF.

The J gene is TRBJ2-1, the V gene TRBV12-3 or TRBV12-4; TRBD2 aligns across 9 bases. The CDR3 runs to 13 residues. J was trimmed by 7 bases and V by 8 bases; bases with no gene match: 6. The CDR3 DNA reads TGTGCCAGCGGACCGAGCGGGAGGAATGAGCAGTTCTTC. Residues: CASGPSGRNEQFF.

J is TRBJ2-1 and V is TRBV11-2, with TRBD1 as a possible D gene (5 bases). The germline gives CDR1 SGHAT, CDR2 FQNNGV. V lost 1 base and J lost 3, with 7 bases in between. The length of the CDR3 is 14 residues. CDR3 amino acids: CASSLADIYNEQFF. The CDR3 nucleotides read TGTGCCAGCAGCTTAGCGGACATCTACAATGAGCAGTTCTTC.

This chain links TRBV7-2 with TRBJ2-6, with D possibly being TRBD1 (7 bases). The germline CDR1 and CDR2 sequences are SGHTA and FQGNSA. V was trimmed by 5 bases and J by 0 bases, leaving 20 bases between them. The CDR3 consists of 19 residues. CDR3 protein: CASSAHTRGQNSGANVLTF. Here the CDR3 DNA reads TGTGCCAGCAGCGCACACACGCGGGGACAGAACTCTGGGGCCAACGTCCTGACTTTC.

The genes are TRBV11-2 and TRBJ2-5; D is perhaps TRBD2 (7 bases). The CDR3 loop spans 14 amino acids. Trimming removed 8 bases from V and 5 bases from J, with 18 bases in between. Germline V lookup: CDR1 SGHAT, CDR2 FQNNGV. CDR3 protein: CASAVGGATETQYF. DNA of the CDR3: TGTGCCAGCGCAGTAGGGGGGGCCACTGAGACCCAGTACTTC. The full variable domain, its missing parts supplied by reference TRBV11-2 and TRBJ2-5, is EAGVAQSPRYKIIEKRQSVAFWCNPISGHATLYWYQQILGQGPKLLIQFQNNGVVDDSQLPKDRFSAERLKGVDSTLKIQPAKLEDSAVYLCASAVGGATETQYFGPGTRLLVL.

The chain links TRBV7-3 to TRBJ2-2; perhaps TRBD1 as D (5 bases). The CDR3 length is 14 residues. Germline values: CDR1 SGHTA, CDR2 FQGTGA. V shed 6 bases and J shed 6 bases, with 14 bases lying between them. The CDR3 is CASRVTETAGELFF. CDR3 DNA: TGTGCCAGCAGGGTAACGGAGACAGCCGGGGAGCTGTTTTTT. The whole variable domain, filled in from reference TRBV7-3 and TRBJ2-2, reads GAGVSQTPSNKVTEKGKYVELRCDPISGHTALYWYRQSLGQGPEFLIYFQGTGAADDSGLPNDRFFAVRPEGSVSTLKIQRTERGDSAVYLCASRVTETAGELFFGEGSRLTVL.

This clone occurred many times. The chain couples TRBV23-1 to TRBJ1-3, with 10 bases aligning to TRBD1. TRBV23-1 belongs to the ORF category, with a function that is uncertain. Trimming at V came to 2 bases and at J to 9 bases, leaving 10 bases not matched to a gene. The CDR3 runs 16 residues. The CDR3 DNA sequence: TGCGCCAGCAGTCAACAGACAGGGGGCGGTTTAGTCACCATATATTTT. Translated, it gives CASSQQTGGGLVTIYF.

The chain recombines TRBV5-5 with TRBJ2-1; 7 nucleotides match TRBD1. Unmatched junction bases numbered 10, after V lost 4 bases and J lost 6 bases. Germline V gene data show CDR1 as SGHKS and CDR2 as YYEKEE (reference sequence). CDR3 length: 15 residues. The CDR3 coding sequence is TGTGCCAGCAGCCCTACAAGGGGGCCCTCCAATGAGCAGTTCTTC. Its protein is CASSPTRGPSNEQFF.

The chain combines TRBV2 with TRBJ1-6; TRBD1 matches 9 bases. The CDR3 loop spans 14 amino acids. From germline, CDR1 is SNHLY and CDR2 FYNNEI. After removal of 5 bases from V and 7 bases from J, the junction contained 3 bases not matched to a gene. CDR3 sequence: CASSRTGVNSPLHF. CDR3 nucleotides: TGTGCCAGCAGTAGGACAGGGGTAAATTCACCCCTCCACTTT.

The chain recombines TRBV12-3 or TRBV12-4 with TRBJ1-2, with D maybe TRBD1 (6 bases). The length of the CDR3 is 13 residues. Between the trimmed V and J ends, which lost 5 bases and 3 bases, there was a span of 10 bases. This CDR3 reads CASSNTGYYGYTF. CDR3 in DNA: TGTGCCAGCAGTAATACAGGGTACTATGGCTACACCTTC.

This CDR3 is CASSSQGSGYTF. In nucleotides, the CDR3 is TGTGCCAGCAGCTCACAGGGAAGTGGCTACACCTTC. J is TRBJ1-2 and V is TRBV12-3 or TRBV12-4, with a tentative D call TRBD1 (6 bases). V was cut by 6 bases and J by 7 bases, with 12 bases left in between. The CDR3 is made up of 12 amino acids.

J is TRBJ2-7 and V is TRBV4-1; 9 nucleotides line up with TRBD2. Germline V CDR1 and CDR2: MGHRA, YSYEKL. The CDR3 is made up of 16 amino acids. With V trimmed by 4 bases and J by 3 bases, 10 bases remained unmatched. For the CDR3, the DNA is TGCGCCAGCAGCCGAAATAGCGGGGGAGGTTTCTACGAGCAGTACTTC. It translates to CASSRNSGGGFYEQYF.

This sequence joins TRBV6-5 and TRBJ1-1; 7 nucleotides agree with TRBD1. This CDR3 is built from 15 residues. With V trimmed by 6 bases and J by 0 bases, 7 bases remained unmatched. CDR1 is MNHEY and CDR2 is SVGAGI in the germline V gene. Here the CDR3 reads CASSPDRFLNTEAFF. DNA for the CDR3: TGTGCCAGCAGCCCGGACAGGTTCTTGAACACTGAAGCTTTCTTT.

This clone appeared a single time. V gene TRBV19 combines with J gene TRBJ1-4; tentative D call: TRBD1 (6 bases). V was pared by 3 bases and J by 6 bases, with 8 bases between. CDR3 size: 13 residues. Per germline, CDR1 LNHDA and CDR2 SQIVND (reference sequence). The DNA of the CDR3 is TGTGCCAGTAGTATGACAGGCTATGAAAAACTGTTTTTT. It codes for CASSMTGYEKLFF.

The V gene is TRBV2, the J gene TRBJ1-2; 9 bases line up with TRBD1. The ends lost 2 bases at V and 5 bases at J; junction bases unmatched: 9. CDR3 length equals 16 residues. Per germline, CDR1 SNHLY and CDR2 FYNNEI. CDR3 sequence (DNA): TGTGCCAGCAGTGAACAAAGTGGACAGGGGACTTATGGCTACACCTTC. It translates to CASSEQSGQGTYGYTF. The whole variable domain, remainder taken from reference TRBV2 and TRBJ1-2, is EPEVTQTPSHQVTQMGQEVILRCVPISNHLYFYWYRQILGQKVEFLVSFYNNEISEKSEIFDDQFSVERPDGSNFTLKIRSTKLEDSAMYFCASSEQSGQGTYGYTFGSGTRLTVV.

The chain uses TRBV2 and TRBJ2-7; a possible D gene is TRBD2 (5 bases). V lost 5 bases and J 2 bases, leaving 16 bases between the germline ends. The germline gives CDR1 SNHLY, CDR2 FYNNEI. The CDR3 runs to 15 residues. CDR3 loop: CASSRPTEGTYEQYF. The CDR3 coding sequence is TGTGCCAGCAGTAGGCCCACAGAGGGCACCTACGAGCAGTACTTC. Filled out from reference TRBV2 and TRBJ2-7, the complete variable domain reads EPEVTQTPSHQVTQMGQEVILRCVPISNHLYFYWYRQILGQKVEFLVSFYNNEISEKSEIFDDQFSVERPDGSNFTLKIRSTKLEDSAMYFCASSRPTEGTYEQYFGPGTRLTVT.

V and J are TRBV27 and TRBJ2-1; D gene ambiguous. The germline gives CDR1 MNHEY, CDR2 SMNVEV (reference sequence). Trimming shortened V by 4 bases and J by 4 bases, and 5 bases separated the two germline ends. This CDR3 spans 12 amino acids. CDR3 nucleotides: TGTGCCAGCAGTTCACAGTACAATGAGCAGTTCTTC. It translates to CASSSQYNEQFF.

This clone has only a few counts. The genes are TRBV30 and TRBJ1-3, with 7 bases that match TRBD1. The V segment lost 4 bases and the J segment 0 bases; nucleotides outside the gene matches: 3. The CDR3 is 14 amino acids. Germline-derived CDR1 and CDR2 are GTSNPN and SVGIG (reference sequence). In DNA form, the CDR3 reads TGTGCCTGGACCGGGACAGACTCTGGAAACACCATATATTTT. This codes for CAWTGTDSGNTIYF.

The CDR3 here is CASSLAGGTRSSTDTQYF. The CDR3 nucleotides read TGTGCCAGCAGTCTAGCGGGGGGGACGCGATCTAGCACAGATACGCAGTATTTT. The chain employs TRBV3-1 (or the pseudogene TRBV3-2) and TRBJ2-3, with 12 nucleotides matching TRBD2. CDR3 length: 18 amino acids. Germline CDR1 reads LGHDT; CDR2 reads YNNKEL (reference sequence). After removal of 6 bases from V and 0 bases from J, the junction contained 10 bases not matched to a gene.

This chain uses TRBV14 with TRBJ2-7, with 7 bases aligning to TRBD2. Germline V lookup: CDR1 SGHDN, CDR2 FVKESK. This CDR3 region has 15 residues. J was trimmed by 4 bases and V by 3 bases; bases with no gene match: 9. CDR3 nucleotides: TGTGCCAGCAGCCATAGAGCGGGCGGGGGTTACGAGCAGTACTTC. Amino acids: CASSHRAGGGYEQYF. The entire variable domain, with the rest obtained from reference TRBV14 and TRBJ2-7, is as follows: EAGVTQFPSHSVIEKGQTVTLRCDPISGHDNLYWYRRVMGKEIKFLLHFVKESKQDESGMPNNRFLAERTGGTYSTLKVQPAELEDSGVYFCASSHRAGGGYEQYFGPGTRLTVT.

The chain links TRBV19 to TRBJ2-7; weak D call: TRBD1 (6 bases). Germline values: CDR1 LNHDA, CDR2 SQIVND (reference sequence). This CDR3 contains 15 residues. Trimming left V 4 bases short and J 5 bases short, with 18 bases between. CDR3 protein: CASSTNTGFMDEQYF. The CDR3 DNA is TGTGCCAGTAGTACCAATACAGGGTTTATGGACGAGCAGTACTTC.

In its sample, this clone was seen once. The rearrangement uses TRBV7-2 and TRBJ2-7; D uncertain. The germline CDR1 and CDR2 sequences are SGHTA and FQGNSA. This CDR3 has 14 residues. Trimming took 0 bases from V and 6 from J, leaving 12 bases between them. In nucleotides, the CDR3 is TGTGCCAGCAGCTTAGCAGATCCGAGAGCCGAGCAGTACTTC. Its protein is CASSLADPRAEQYF.

The chain uses TRBV7-3 and TRBJ1-1; D unresolved. V lost 0 bases, J lost 1 base, and 6 bases lay in between. Looked up from germline, CDR1 is SGHTA and CDR2 is FQGTGA. The CDR3 has 14 residues. The CDR3: CASSLTAGNTEAFF. The CDR3 coding sequence is TGTGCCAGCAGCTTAACAGCTGGGAACACTGAAGCTTTCTTT.

The gene calls are TRBV4-2 and TRBJ2-7, with 7 nucleotides matching TRBD2. The V gene's germline CDR1 is LGHNA and CDR2 YNFKEQ. The CDR3 runs to 16 residues. Trimming cost V 4 bases and J 1 base; bases outside gene matches: 10. CDR3 amino acids: CASSRAIPSGSYEQYF. Written as DNA, the CDR3 is TGTGCCAGCAGCCGGGCTATCCCTAGCGGATCCTACGAGCAGTACTTC.

The chain couples TRBV12-5 to TRBJ2-1; 11 bases agree with TRBD2. The CDR3 is 19 residues long. CDR1 is LGHNT, CDR2 FRNRAP, per germline. The junction had 15 bases not matched to a gene; V was cut back by 0 bases and J by 8 bases. The CDR3 is CASGLVADGTSGPRDEQFF. For the CDR3, the DNA is TGTGCTAGTGGTTTGGTCGCAGACGGGACTAGCGGCCCTCGGGATGAGCAGTTCTTC.

The chain employs TRBV6-5 and TRBJ2-7; a weak D match, TRBD1 (7 bases). Trimming cost V 2 bases and J 6 bases, with 14 bases left between them. Germline loops: CDR1 MNHEY, CDR2 SVGAGI. There are 14 residues in the CDR3. For the CDR3, the DNA is TGTGCCAGCAGTTACAGACAGGGAGGAAGCGAGCAGTACTTC. This encodes CASSYRQGGSEQYF.

Here the CDR3 reads CAIRAGTGGGSYEQYF. CDR3 DNA: TGTGCCATCAGGGCAGGGACAGGGGGTGGTTCCTACGAGCAGTACTTC. The chain employs TRBV10-3 and TRBJ2-7, with 11 bases lining up with TRBD1. Germline V lookup: CDR1 ENHRY, CDR2 SYGVKD. V lost 6 bases and J lost 1; bases outside the gene matches: 8. CDR3 length: 16 residues.